Each of the 10 T cell receptor beta chains below was sequenced from the same sample in a study of early T cells in non-severe SARS-CoV-2 infection. TCRdb fed the 5' RACE reads into MiXCR, producing one record per CDR3 protein. The sample shows about 99,000 distinct CDR3 sequences, approximately 17% of them seen only once. The sequenced sample was whole blood. The receptors come from an adult who was a healthcare worker with PCR-confirmed SARS-CoV-2 infection or an uninfected control (not recorded which).

This rearrangement joins TRBV12-3 or TRBV12-4 to TRBJ2-1, with a weak D call TRBD1 (6 bases). Deletions cut 9 bases from V and 8 bases from J, with 14 bases between. The CDR3 length is 12 residues. CDR3 in amino acids: CASRTVNHEQFF. The CDR3 coding sequence is TGTGCCAGTCGGACAGTAAACCATGAGCAGTTCTTC.

Many counts were recorded for this clonotype. V gene TRBV18 combines with J gene TRBJ1-1, with no clear D. This CDR3 is built from 14 residues. Trimming took off 3 bases at V and 1 base at J, with 9 bases between the two ends. Germline lookup yields CDR1 KGHSH and CDR2 LQKENI. Here the CDR3 reads CASSPPIPNTEAFF. The CDR3, as DNA: TGTGCCAGCTCACCCCCCATACCGAACACTGAAGCTTTCTTT. The whole variable domain, filled in from reference TRBV18 and TRBJ1-1, reads NAGVMQNPRHLVRRRGQEARLRCSPMKGHSHVYWYRQLPEEGLKFMVYLQKENIIDESGMPKERFSAEFPKEGPSILRIQQVVRGDSAAYFCASSPPIPNTEAFFGQGTRLTVV.

This chain uses TRBV18 with TRBJ2-2; D gene uncertain. From germline, CDR1 is KGHSH and CDR2 LQKENI. This CDR3 has 17 amino acids. V shed 0 bases and J shed 5 bases, with 16 bases lying between them. The chain's CDR3 is CASSPPNRIVTTGELFF. DNA for the CDR3: TGTGCCAGCTCACCACCGAACCGAATCGTAACAACCGGGGAGCTGTTTTTT.

This clonotype was detected ten times or more. The chain carries TRBV4-3 and TRBJ2-6; D possibly uses TRBD1 or TRBD2 (5 bases each). The CDR3 covers 24 residues. V lost 0 bases and J lost 0, with 30 bases in between. Germline CDR1 is LGHNA and CDR2 is YSLEER. The CDR3 nucleotides read TGCGCCAGCAGCCAAGAACGATCCCCGTGGGGTTACGGGGCGGCCCTCTCTGGGGCCAACGTCCTGACTTTC. It specifies CASSQERSPWGYGAALSGANVLTF.

This clonotype has ten or more counts. The CDR3 loop reads CASVGGEGFPYEQYF. The CDR3 DNA reads as TGTGCCAGCGTCGGGGGCGAAGGATTCCCCTACGAGCAGTACTTC. The chain couples TRBV27 to TRBJ2-7; D is tentatively TRBD1 or TRBD2 (6 bases each). Germline-derived CDR1 and CDR2 are MNHEY and SMNVEV (reference sequence). V was trimmed by 8 bases and J by 2 bases, leaving 19 bases between them. This CDR3 spans 15 amino acids.

V gene TRBV4-3 combines with J gene TRBJ2-5; the match to TRBD2 covers 7 bases. V lost 0 bases and J lost 7; bases outside the gene matches: 8. The CDR3 spans 15 residues. Germline V gene lookup returns CDR1 LGHNA and CDR2 YSLEER. In DNA form, the CDR3 reads TGCGCCAGCAGCCAAGAAGCTAGCGGTCCGGGGACCCAGTACTTC. Its translation: CASSQEASGPGTQYF.

This clonotype was seen repeatedly, ten times or more. This chain joins TRBV19 and TRBJ2-3, with D possibly TRBD1 on 6 matching bases. The CDR3 extends over 13 amino acids. V lost 2 bases, J lost 4 bases, and 7 bases lay in between. Germline V CDR1 and CDR2: LNHDA, SQIVND (reference sequence). Here the CDR3 reads CASSIQGPDTQYF. CDR3 DNA sequence: TGTGCCAGTAGTATACAGGGGCCAGATACGCAGTATTTT.

This clonotype was recorded at least ten times. The chain combines TRBV5-4 with TRBJ2-7; D is ambiguous. Trimming pared 0 bases from V and 2 bases from J, leaving 6 bases between. In germline, CDR1 is SGHNT, CDR2 YYREEE (reference sequence). This CDR3 is built from 13 residues. CDR3 loop: CASSLGGTYEQYF. Written as DNA, the CDR3 is TGTGCCAGCAGCTTGGGCGGAACCTACGAGCAGTACTTC.

In this sample, this clonotype turned up a few times. V is TRBV6-2 or TRBV6-3 and J is TRBJ2-1; 11 bases fit TRBD2. V dropped 6 bases and J dropped 5; count of bases not matched to a gene: 6. Germline V gene data show CDR1 as MNHEY and CDR2 as SVGEGT. The CDR3 sequence is 15 residues long. The CDR3 region is CASRPTSGAHNEQFF. Here the CDR3 DNA reads TGTGCCAGCAGGCCGACTAGCGGGGCCCACAATGAGCAGTTCTTC.

CDR3 region: CASSWGTGGNIQYF. The CDR3 DNA sequence: TGTGCCAGCAGCTGGGGGACAGGGGGAAACATTCAGTACTTC. V gene TRBV7-9 combines with J gene TRBJ2-4; TRBD1 matches 11 bases. Germline V gene data show CDR1 as SEHNR and CDR2 as FQNEAQ (reference sequence). V was clipped by 4 bases and J by 6 bases; unmatched bases: 2. CDR3 length equals 14 residues.